This TCR beta chain was found in a study of tumour-infiltrating T cells in Burkitt lymphoma. Overall study context: Survival, overall and progression-free, tracked with productive clonality.

The table came from immunoSEQ multiplex PCR; TCRdb's copy has only in-frame clones and leaves some out. This sample has about 4,900 clones, with about a tenth found just once. V shed 0 bases and J shed 8 bases, with 13 bases lying between them. This CDR3 comprises 14 residues. Germline values: CDR1 MNHNS, CDR2 SASEGT. V gene TRBV6-1 combines with J gene TRBJ1-2; tentative D call: TRBD1 (5 bases). Sequences were obtained from tumor tissue. The origin of this receptor is a human donor with diffuse large B-cell lymphoma. The CDR3 nucleotides are TGTGCCAGCAGTGAAGCCGGAGGGGCGCGGGGCTACACCTTC. It specifies CASSEAGGARGYTF.